Shown below are 19 T cell receptor beta chains from a single sample sequenced in a study of control samples from healthy donors and cancer patients (dated by TCRdb to 2019 to 2021). Library preparation was by the immunoSEQ multiplex PCR assay. TCRdb retrieved this table from immuneACCESS and kept in-frame rearrangements only. Not all clones are present; in checked studies, unresolved V genes account for under half, and no reason is known for the remainder. The sample records 85,000 to 100,000 clones, roughly 86% of which are singletons. Of the sample, roughly 2% is held by the ten largest clones. The source material was blood. The origin of the receptors is a man aged 55 to 70 in good health.

The rearrangement joins TRBV4-1 to TRBJ1-1; TRBD1 agrees at 8 bases. Trimming at V came to 2 bases and at J to 7 bases, leaving 9 bases not matched to a gene. This CDR3 has 15 amino acids. Germline lookup yields CDR1 MGHRA and CDR2 YSYEKL. This chain's CDR3 is CASSQLPMTGDEAFF. The CDR3 DNA sequence: TGCGCCAGCAGCCAACTCCCCATGACAGGGGATGAAGCTTTCTTT.

The V call is TRBV19, the J call TRBJ2-7, with D perhaps TRBD2 (7 bases). The CDR3 totals 15 residues. Trimming stripped 1 base from V and 2 bases from J, with 12 bases between. Looked up from germline, CDR1 is LNHDA and CDR2 is SQIVND (reference sequence). CDR3 loop: CASSIGGGGTYEQYF. The CDR3 nucleotides are TGTGCCAGTAGTATAGGTGGCGGGGGCACCTACGAGCAGTACTTC.

As for this clone: Other DNA sequences from this sample encode an identical CDR3 as well. The V gene is TRBV11-2, the J gene TRBJ2-7; 8 bases map to TRBD2. CDR1 is SGHAT, CDR2 FQNNGV, per germline. J gave up 0 bases and V 4 bases, and 5 bases lay outside the gene matches. This CDR3 has 15 residues. DNA for the CDR3: TGTGCCAGCAGCTCCGGACTAGCCGGCTCCTACGAGCAGTACTTC. Translating it yields CASSSGLAGSYEQYF.

The V gene is TRBV7-8, the J gene TRBJ2-7; the D gene is possibly TRBD2 (5 bases). The CDR3 totals 14 residues. Germline CDR1 is SGHVS and CDR2 is FQNEAQ. V lost 5 bases, J lost 2 bases, and 13 bases lay in between. This CDR3 reads CASSRTGLAYEQYF. Written as DNA, the CDR3 is TGTGCCAGCAGCCGAACGGGATTGGCCTACGAGCAGTACTTC.

This chain connects TRBV7-7 to TRBJ2-2; 8 nucleotides align to TRBD2. Unmatched junction bases numbered 16, after V lost 5 bases and J lost 5 bases. The CDR3 contains 18 residues. Germline assignment: CDR1 SSHAT and CDR2 FNYEAQ (reference sequence). The CDR3 region has the DNA TGTGCCAGCAGCCCCCGCCAGTTGAGCGGGGGACTTACCGGGGAGCTGTTTTTT. It encodes CASSPRQLSGGLTGELFF.

This clone showed up just once. The chain combines TRBV24-1 with TRBJ2-3; D is ambiguous. V was pared by 4 bases and J by 4 bases, with 17 bases between. The CDR3 totals 16 residues. Germline V gene lookup returns CDR1 KGHDR and CDR2 SFDVKD. The CDR3 DNA is TGTGCCACCAGTGACCCCGACAATACCGGGCCAGATACGCAGTATTTT. Residues: CATSDPDNTGPDTQYF.

The chain employs TRBV19 and TRBJ2-3; 9 bases match TRBD1. Germline assignment: CDR1 LNHDA and CDR2 SQIVND (reference sequence). The CDR3 spans 14 residues. V was pared by 4 bases and J by 2 bases, with 1 base of the junction left unmatched. The CDR3 nucleotides read TGTGCCAGTAGTAGGGACAGGGCCACAGATACGCAGTATTTT. Translation: CASSRDRATDTQYF.

This clone showed up just once. The rearrangement uses TRBV5-1 and TRBJ2-7, with 9 bases fitting TRBD2. The CDR3 is made up of 16 amino acids. Germline CDR1 is SGHRS and CDR2 is YFSETQ. The V gene end was trimmed by 7 bases and the J gene end by 1 base; junction bases not matched to a gene: 12. The DNA of the CDR3 is TGCGCCAGCCGGGGAACAGCGGGGGGTTTTTCCTACGAGCAGTACTTC. As protein: CASRGTAGGFSYEQYF.

The chain recombines TRBV7-8 with TRBJ2-5; D possibly matches TRBD1 or TRBD2 (6 bases each). CDR3 length: 16 residues. The germline V and J ends were trimmed by 5 bases and 2 bases, with 18 bases remaining between them. CDR1 and CDR2 from the germline V gene are SGHVS and FQNEAQ. This chain's CDR3 is CASSPAVAGQQETQYF. The CDR3 DNA follows: TGTGCCAGCAGCCCCGCAGTTGCGGGACAACAAGAGACCCAGTACTTC. Full variable domain (remainder filled in from reference TRBV7-8 and TRBJ2-5): GAGVSQSPRYKVAKRGQDVALRCDPISGHVSLFWYQQALGQGPEFLTYFQNEAQLDKSGLPSDRFFAERPEGSVSTLKIQRTQQEDSAVYLCASSPAVAGQQETQYFGPGTRLLVL.

The rearrangement uses TRBV11-3 and TRBJ1-5; 7 nucleotides agree with TRBD1. The CDR3 consists of 17 residues. J lost 0 bases, V lost 2 bases, and 7 bases had no gene match. Germline CDR1 reads SGHNT; CDR2 reads YENEEA. CDR3 loop: CASSLRQGRVSNQPQHF. In DNA form, the CDR3 reads TGTGCCAGCAGCTTAAGACAGGGTAGGGTTAGCAATCAGCCCCAGCATTTT.

V gene TRBV4-2 combines with J gene TRBJ1-6; D uncertain. Germline V gene lookup returns CDR1 LGHNA and CDR2 YNFKEQ. V gave up 1 base and J gave up 7 bases, with 14 bases separating them. CDR3 length equals 16 residues. Here the CDR3 DNA reads TGTGCCAGCAGCCAAGTGGTTCAGGAGGGAAATTCACCCCTCCACTTT. Translation gives CASSQVVQEGNSPLHF.

The J gene is TRBJ2-3, the V gene TRBV24-1, with TRBD1 matching 8 bases. The CDR3 covers 18 residues. Per the germline V gene, CDR1 is KGHDR and CDR2 is SFDVKD. V was clipped by 0 bases and J by 0 bases; unmatched bases: 7. DNA for the CDR3: TGTGCCACCAGTGATTTGAAATCAGGGACAGGAAGCACAGATACGCAGTATTTT. Translation: CATSDLKSGTGSTDTQYF.

The J gene is TRBJ2-5, the V gene TRBV4-1; D tentatively reads TRBD1 or TRBD2 (5 bases each). The CDR3 contains 14 residues. The V end lost 4 bases, the J end lost 3 bases, and 12 bases lay between the germline ends. Germline V gives CDR1 MGHRA, CDR2 YSYEKL. The CDR3 DNA sequence: TGCGCCAGCAGCCCAGTTGGGGGTAAAGAGACCCAGTACTTC. As protein: CASSPVGGKETQYF.

This clone was recorded only once. The chain links TRBV28 to TRBJ1-4; 7 nucleotides line up with TRBD1. The CDR3 extends over 14 amino acids. Germline trimming cut 7 bases from V and 6 bases from J; bases unmatched to any gene: 8. Germline V gene data show CDR1 as MDHEN and CDR2 as SYDVKM. The DNA for the CDR3 is TGTGCCAGCAACCCGGACAGGATAGATGAAAAACTGTTTTTT. As protein: CASNPDRIDEKLFF.

The V gene is TRBV19, the J gene TRBJ1-2; D not certain. Germline CDR1 and CDR2: LNHDA and SQIVND (reference sequence). The CDR3 runs to 13 residues. Trimming shortened V by 9 bases and J by 5 bases, and 16 bases separated the two germline ends. The CDR3 DNA is TGTGCCAGCAACCCCCTACTGGGGTATGGCTACACCTTC. Translated, it gives CASNPLLGYGYTF.

The genes are TRBV6-4 and TRBJ2-5; TRBD1 is a possible D gene (6 bases). The V gene's germline CDR1 is MRHNA and CDR2 SNTAGT. The CDR3 sequence is 13 residues long. V lost 5 bases, J lost 5 bases, and 12 bases lay in between. CDR3 residues: CASSRGIGETQYF. The DNA for the CDR3 is TGTGCCAGCAGTAGGGGGATCGGCGAGACCCAGTACTTC.

CDR3 sequence (DNA): TGTGCCAGCGGACTTGAGACCCAGTACTTC. This codes for CASGLETQYF. The chain combines TRBV27 with TRBJ2-5; perhaps TRBD2 as D (5 bases). This CDR3 is built from 10 residues. Trimming took off 8 bases at V and 5 bases at J, with 6 bases between the two ends. In germline, CDR1 is MNHEY, CDR2 SMNVEV (reference sequence).

This chain links TRBV7-8 with TRBJ1-4, with D tentatively TRBD1 (5 bases). The CDR3 consists of 15 residues. Germline CDR1 is SGHVS and CDR2 is FQNEAQ. Between the trimmed V and J ends, which lost 5 bases and 0 bases, there was a span of 10 bases. CDR3 nucleotides: TGTGCCAGCAGCCCCAGGGAAGCAACTAATGAAAAACTGTTTTTT. It codes for CASSPREATNEKLFF.

The chain employs TRBV29-1 and TRBJ2-2; D perhaps matches TRBD1 (5 bases). The V gene lost 6 bases and the J gene lost 2 bases, with 10 bases spanning the gap. CDR3 length equals 13 residues. CDR1 and CDR2 from the germline V gene are SQVTM and ANQGSEA. CDR3 DNA sequence: TGCAGCGTCCAGGGCTTCAACACCGGGGAGCTGTTTTTT. It translates to CSVQGFNTGELFF.